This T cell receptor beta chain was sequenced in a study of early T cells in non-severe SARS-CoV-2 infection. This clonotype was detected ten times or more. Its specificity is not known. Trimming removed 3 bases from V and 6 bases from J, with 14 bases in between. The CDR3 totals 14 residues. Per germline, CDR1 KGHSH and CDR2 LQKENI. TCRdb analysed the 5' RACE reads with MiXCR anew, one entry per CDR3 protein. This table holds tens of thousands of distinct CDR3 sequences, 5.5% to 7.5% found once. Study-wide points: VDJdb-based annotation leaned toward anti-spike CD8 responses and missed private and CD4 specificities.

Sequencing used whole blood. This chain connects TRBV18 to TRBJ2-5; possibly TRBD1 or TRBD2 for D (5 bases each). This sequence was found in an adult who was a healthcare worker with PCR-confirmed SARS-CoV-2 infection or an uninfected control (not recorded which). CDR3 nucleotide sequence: TGTGCCAGCTCACCGCCGAGTGAGGGGAAGACCCAGTACTTC. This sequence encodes CASSPPSEGKTQYF. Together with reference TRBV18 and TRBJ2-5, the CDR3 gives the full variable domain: NAGVMQNPRHLVRRRGQEARLRCSPMKGHSHVYWYRQLPEEGLKFMVYLQKENIIDESGMPKERFSAEFPKEGPSILRIQQVVRGDSAAYFCASSPPSEGKTQYFGPGTRLLVL.